These T cell receptor beta chains were read from a single sample in a study of blood T cell repertoires in COVID-19. The method was immunoSEQ multiplex PCR; TCRdb's version includes in-frame clones alone and lacks a portion of them. The repertoire includes fewer than 200,000 clones, about 74% of them detected once, and less than 3% sits in the top ten. Specimen: peripheral blood. Every receptor here comes from a woman aged 80 or over with acute or convalescent COVID-19. CDR3s include the opening cysteine and the closing phenylalanine or tryptophan. D genes are given only for firm matches. Some rows mark clone size as missing; the rest say once, few, many or name a class of expanded clone.

few	TRBV24-1	TRBJ2-5	TRBD1	TGTGCCACCAGTGATTTGGGTGACAGGGGGCGAGAGACCCAGTACTTC	CATSDLGDRGRETQYF
once	TRBV4-2	TRBJ1-3	-	TGTGCCAGCAGCCAAGAGGGCAGACTAACTGGAAACACCATATATTTT	CASSQEGRLTGNTIYF
-	TRBV11-2	TRBJ1-1	-	TGTGCCAGCAGCTTAGGCAGGAACACTGAAGCTTTCTTT	CASSLGRNTEAFF
-	TRBV9	TRBJ2-1	TRBD2	TGTGCCAGCAGCGAAGGGACTAGCGGGAATGATGAGCAGTTCTTC	CASSEGTSGNDEQFF
once	TRBV4-1	TRBJ1-4	TRBD1	TGCGCCAGCAGCCAGATAGGGGACAGTGAAAAACTGTTTTTT	CASSQIGDSEKLFF
-	TRBV24-1	TRBJ2-1	TRBD2	TGTGCCACCAGTGATCCATCGACTAGCGACCTTTACAATGAGCAGTTCTTC	CATSDPSTSDLYNEQFF
many	TRBV28	TRBJ2-4	-	TGTGCCAGCAGTTTCAGCGAAAACATTCAGTACTTC	CASSFSENIQYF
once	TRBV5-1	TRBJ1-6	-	TGCGCCAGCAGCCCAGAGGCCCAGCTTAGGCTCCTCCACTTT	CASSPEAQLRLLHF
-	TRBV6-2/TRBV6-3	TRBJ2-7	TRBD1	TGTGCCAGCAGTTTGACCAACAGGGGTAGTTCCTACGAGCAGTACTTC	CASSLTNRGSSYEQYF
-	TRBV2	TRBJ1-3	-	TGTGCCACTGCAGACAGGGGAAACACCATATATTTT	CATADRGNTIYF
-	TRBV5-1	TRBJ2-5	TRBD1	TGCGCCAGCAGCTCCCAGGGGGTTCAAGAGACCCAGTACTTC	CASSSQGVQETQYF
-	TRBV5-8	TRBJ2-1	TRBD1	TGTGCCAGCAGCTCACGAATCGGACAGGGGGCGGTCAATGAGCAGTTCTTC	CASSSRIGQGAVNEQFF
-	TRBV10-1	TRBJ2-2	TRBD1	TGCGCCAGCAGAGAACTGACAGGGGCCGGGGAGCTGTTTTTT	CASRELTGAGELFF
-	TRBV4-1	TRBJ2-7	TRBD1	TGCGCCAGCCAGCCAGCGAGACAGGGGTTATACGAGCAGTACTTC	CASQPARQGLYEQYF
-	TRBV6-5	TRBJ2-7	-	TGTGCCAGCAGCAAGACTAGTAACGAGCAGTACTTC	CASSKTSNEQYF
-	TRBV28	TRBJ2-4	TRBD1	TGTGCCAGCAGCGTAGACAGGGGGACCAAAAACATTCAGTACTTC	CASSVDRGTKNIQYF
-	TRBV19	TRBJ1-3	TRBD1	TGTGCCAGTAGTCCCGCCGGGACAGGGGAGTCCTCTGGAAACACCATATATTTT	CASSPAGTGESSGNTIYF
-	TRBV9	TRBJ2-1	TRBD2	TGTGCCAGCAGCGGACTAGCGGGAGGAGACAACAATGAGCAGTTCTTC	CASSGLAGGDNNEQFF
-	TRBV20-1	TRBJ2-5	TRBD2	TGCAGTGCTAGTATAACTAGCGGGAAAGAGACCCAGTACTTC	CSASITSGKETQYF
once	TRBV11-2	TRBJ1-6	-	TGTGCCAGCAGCTTAGATTTGAGGAATTCACCCCTCCACTTT	CASSLDLRNSPLHF
-	TRBV6-5	TRBJ2-5	-	TGTGCCAGCAGGGCCACAGGGAAACAAGAGACCCAGTACTTC	CASRATGKQETQYF
-	TRBV5-4	TRBJ2-2	TRBD2	TGTGCCAGCAGCATACAGCTAGCGGGAGGGGTCACCGGGGAGCTGTTTTTT	CASSIQLAGGVTGELFF
-	TRBV19	TRBJ1-2	TRBD1	TGTGCCAGTAGTATCGCAGGGGGCAATATTGGCTACACCTTC	CASSIAGGNIGYTF
-	TRBV5-1	TRBJ1-1	-	TGCGCCAGCAGCTTGGTGCCAGGGGACACTGAAGCTTTCTTT	CASSLVPGDTEAFF
-	TRBV9	TRBJ2-1	TRBD2	TGTGCCAGCAGCGAGACTAGCGGGGACTACAATGAGCAGTTCTTC	CASSETSGDYNEQFF
-	TRBV27	TRBJ2-3	-	TGTGCCAGCAGTCCCGGGTCTGGTAGTTCTTTCACAGATACGCAGTATTTT	CASSPGSGSSFTDTQYF
-	TRBV5-1	TRBJ2-3	-	TGCGCCAGCAGCTTGGGCCGTCAAGGCGGTACGCAGTATTTT	CASSLGRQGGTQYF
-	TRBV6-5	TRBJ2-5	TRBD2	TGTGCCAGCAGTTACGGGACTAGTCAAGAGACCCAGTACTTC	CASSYGTSQETQYF
-	TRBV19	TRBJ1-5	TRBD1	TGTGCCAGTAGCTACAGGGGCGGTCAGCCCCAGCATTTT	CASSYRGGQPQHF
few	TRBV2	TRBJ2-7	TRBD2	TGTGCCACACGGGAGAGGGTAGCGGGATACGAGCAGTACTTC	CATRERVAGYEQYF
many	TRBV11-2	TRBJ2-1	TRBD2	TGTGCCAGCAGCCCGCAAGGGACTAGCGGTTACAATGAGCAGTTCTTC	CASSPQGTSGYNEQFF
-	TRBV19	TRBJ1-4	-	TGTGCCAGTAGTAGACAGGTTTTTGGTAATGAAAAACTGTTTTTT	CASSRQVFGNEKLFF
-	TRBV11-2	TRBJ2-7	TRBD2	TGTGCCAGCAGCTTAGCAGGGACTACTCAGTACGAGCAGTACTTC	CASSLAGTTQYEQYF
-	TRBV28	TRBJ1-2	TRBD1	TGTGCCAGCAGCTACCACTCGGACAGGGACGGTGGCTACACCTTC	CASSYHSDRDGGYTF
-	TRBV27	TRBJ2-3	TRBD2	TGTGCCAGCAGTTTGGTACTAGCGGTTAGCACAGATACGCAGTATTTT	CASSLVLAVSTDTQYF
-	TRBV7-9	TRBJ1-5	-	TGTGCCAGCAGCCCGGGGAGCAATCAGCCCCAGCATTTT	CASSPGSNQPQHF
-	TRBV28	TRBJ2-7	TRBD2	TGTGCCAGCAGTTTCTCTCTACTAGCGGGAGGCTCCTACGAGCAGTACTTC	CASSFSLLAGGSYEQYF
-	TRBV4-2	TRBJ2-3	TRBD1	TGTGCCAGCAGCCATGGACAGGGGGGAAAAGATACGCAGTATTTT	CASSHGQGGKDTQYF
few	TRBV24-1	TRBJ2-1	TRBD2	TGTGCCACCAGTACGGGGACTAGCGGCGACAATGAGCAGTTCTTC	CATSTGTSGDNEQFF
few	TRBV4-2	TRBJ2-1	TRBD2	TGTGCCAGCAGCCAAGCGGGAGGGGGAAACAATGAGCAGTTCTTC	CASSQAGGGNNEQFF
-	TRBV28	TRBJ1-1	-	TGTGCCAGCAGTGTAGACACCACTGAAGCTTTCTTT	CASSVDTTEAFF